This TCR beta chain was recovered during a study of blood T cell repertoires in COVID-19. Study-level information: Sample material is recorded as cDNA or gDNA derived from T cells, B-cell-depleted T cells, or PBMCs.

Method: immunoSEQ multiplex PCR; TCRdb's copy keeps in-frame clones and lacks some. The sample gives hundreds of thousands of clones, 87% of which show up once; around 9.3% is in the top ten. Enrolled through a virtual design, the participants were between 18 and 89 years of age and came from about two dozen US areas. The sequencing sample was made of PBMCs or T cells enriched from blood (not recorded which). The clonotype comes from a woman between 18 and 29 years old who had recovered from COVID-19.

CDR3 loop: CASSLNREGNQPQHF. CDR3 bases: TGTGCCAGCAGCTTAAACAGGGAGGGTAATCAGCCCCAGCATTTT. The rearrangement links TRBV7-2 to TRBJ1-5, with D possibly matching TRBD1 (6 bases). The V gene's germline CDR1 is SGHTA and CDR2 FQGNSA. Trimming left V 2 bases short and J 4 bases short, with 12 bases between. The CDR3 runs 15 residues.